These T cell receptor beta chains were read from a single sample in a study of response to subunit inactivated influenza vaccine. TCRdb used MiXCR to reprocess the RT-PCR reads, holding one entry per CDR3 protein. Seen here are roughly 570,000 distinct CDR3 sequences, around 15% observed once, and the top ten hold 11%. The starting material was PBMCs from blood, obtained less than 13 days after vaccination. Receptor source: a man between 45 and 60 years old who received an inactivated influenza vaccine. The CDR3 runs from the conserved cysteine through the conserved F or W. The order of the fields is CDR3 DNA, CDR3 protein, V gene, clone size, CDR3 length, J gene, D gene. D genes are given only for firm matches. A row's size may be missing; if present it is once, few, many or a size class.

CDR3nt: TGTGCCAGCAGTACCGCCGGGACAGGGGGGCCCTACGAGCAGTACTTC
CDR3aa: CASSTAGTGGPYEQYF
v_gene: TRBV6-2/TRBV6-3
abundance: few
len: 16
j_gene: TRBJ2-7
d_gene: TRBD1

CDR3nt: TGCGCCAGCAGTGACGGGACTAGCGCCTGGGGGCAAGAGACCCAGTACTTC
CDR3aa: CASSDGTSAWGQETQYF
v_gene: TRBV10-2
abundance: .
len: 17
j_gene: TRBJ2-5
d_gene: TRBD2

CDR3nt: TGTGCCAGCAGAAGACCAATGAACACTGAAGCTTTCTTT
CDR3aa: CASRRPMNTEAFF
v_gene: TRBV6-1
abundance: many
len: 13
j_gene: TRBJ1-1
d_gene: .

CDR3nt: TGCAGTGCTGGTAAAATTCCGGGACAGGGGGGCTCCTATAATTCACCCCTCCACTTT
CDR3aa: CSAGKIPGQGGSYNSPLHF
v_gene: TRBV20-1
abundance: .
len: 19
j_gene: TRBJ1-6
d_gene: TRBD1

CDR3nt: TGTGCCAGCAGCTTATTAGTAAGCGGCGCCAATGAGCAGTTCTTC
CDR3aa: CASSLLVSGANEQFF
v_gene: TRBV7-8
abundance: few
len: 15
j_gene: TRBJ2-1
d_gene: .

CDR3nt: TGTGCCAGCAGTTACCCCACTCCGGGAGGAGGGCCCTACGAGCAGTACTTC
CDR3aa: CASSYPTPGGGPYEQYF
v_gene: TRBV6-5
abundance: .
len: 17
j_gene: TRBJ2-7
d_gene: TRBD2

CDR3nt: TGTGCCAGCAGCCCCTTAGGTAGGGACTCCCCGAGCTATGGCTACACCTTC
CDR3aa: CASSPLGRDSPSYGYTF
v_gene: TRBV12-3/TRBV12-4
abundance: few
len: 17
j_gene: TRBJ1-2
d_gene: .

CDR3nt: TGTGCCAGCAGCATAACCCAAGCCGGGACTGGCACAGATACGCAGTATTTT
CDR3aa: CASSITQAGTGTDTQYF
v_gene: TRBV11-2
abundance: .
len: 17
j_gene: TRBJ2-3
d_gene: .

CDR3nt: TGTGCCATCAGTGTAGGGGGGAATGAGCAGTTCTTC
CDR3aa: CAISVGGNEQFF
v_gene: TRBV10-3
abundance: .
len: 12
j_gene: TRBJ2-1
d_gene: .

CDR3nt: TGCGCCAGCAGCCAAGTAGGGGTAACCTACAATGAGCAGTTCTTC
CDR3aa: CASSQVGVTYNEQFF
v_gene: TRBV4-3
abundance: few
len: 15
j_gene: TRBJ2-1
d_gene: .

CDR3nt: TGTGCCAGCAGCTTGGACACGACTGGCAACTATGGCTACACCTTC
CDR3aa: CASSLDTTGNYGYTF
v_gene: TRBV5-6
abundance: few
len: 15
j_gene: TRBJ1-2
d_gene: .

CDR3nt: TGCGCCAGCGGTACGGGAGGGGCTCGGACACGAACTGAAGCTTTCTTT
CDR3aa: CASGTGGARTRTEAFF
v_gene: TRBV5-1
abundance: few
len: 16
j_gene: TRBJ1-1
d_gene: .

CDR3nt: TGTGCCAGCAGTGGCTTATCCCCAAGCTCCTACAATGAGCAGTTCTTC
CDR3aa: CASSGLSPSSYNEQFF
v_gene: TRBV6-1
abundance: .
len: 16
j_gene: TRBJ2-1
d_gene: .

CDR3nt: TGCGCCACCAATCGGGGGAGCTCCTACAATGAGCAGTTCTTC
CDR3aa: CATNRGSSYNEQFF
v_gene: TRBV10-2
abundance: .
len: 14
j_gene: TRBJ2-1
d_gene: .

CDR3nt: TGCGCCAGCAGCTTGGGCACAGGAGGAGCGGTCTTC
CDR3aa: CASSLGTGGAVF
v_gene: TRBV5-1
abundance: few
len: 12
j_gene: TRBJ2-7
d_gene: .

CDR3nt: TGTGCCAGCTCACCTCGAACTAGCGGGGATGACAATGAGCAGTTCTTC
CDR3aa: CASSPRTSGDDNEQFF
v_gene: TRBV18
abundance: .
len: 16
j_gene: TRBJ2-1
d_gene: TRBD2

CDR3nt: TGCGCCAGCAGCTTTATTGATGACGGGGAGCTGTTTTTT
CDR3aa: CASSFIDDGELFF
v_gene: TRBV5-1
abundance: few
len: 13
j_gene: TRBJ2-2
d_gene: .

CDR3nt: TGTGCCAGCAGTTTATCAGGGGCATTGGCCGAGCAGTACTTC
CDR3aa: CASSLSGALAEQYF
v_gene: TRBV28
abundance: .
len: 14
j_gene: TRBJ2-7
d_gene: .

CDR3nt: TGTGCCAGCAGCTCAGTCCGGGACAGCTCCTACAATGAGCAGTTCTTC
CDR3aa: CASSSVRDSSYNEQFF
v_gene: TRBV5-6
abundance: few
len: 16
j_gene: TRBJ2-1
d_gene: TRBD1

CDR3nt: TGCGCCAGCAGCAGGGGGACAGGGCTTTTCAACGAGCAGTACTTC
CDR3aa: CASSRGTGLFNEQYF
v_gene: TRBV5-1
abundance: .
len: 15
j_gene: TRBJ2-7
d_gene: TRBD1

CDR3nt: TGCAGTGCTAGGCGGGGCGACCTTTCCAAAAACATTCAGTACTTC
CDR3aa: CSARRGDLSKNIQYF
v_gene: TRBV20-1
abundance: .
len: 15
j_gene: TRBJ2-4
d_gene: .

CDR3nt: TGTGCCAGCAGCTTAACTGGCGGCCCCGGGGAGCTGTTTTTT
CDR3aa: CASSLTGGPGELFF
v_gene: TRBV7-9
abundance: few
len: 14
j_gene: TRBJ2-2
d_gene: .

CDR3nt: TGTGCCAGCACCGCAAGGGGCGGCACTGAAGCTTTCTTT
CDR3aa: CASTARGGTEAFF
v_gene: TRBV12-3/TRBV12-4
abundance: many
len: 13
j_gene: TRBJ1-1
d_gene: .

CDR3nt: TGTGCCATCAGTGAAGGGACAGCTGGAAACACCATATATTTT
CDR3aa: CAISEGTAGNTIYF
v_gene: TRBV10-3
abundance: few
len: 14
j_gene: TRBJ1-3
d_gene: TRBD1

CDR3nt: TGTGCCTGGAGGGGATTGGGGTCCACCAATTCACCCCTCCACTTT
CDR3aa: CAWRGLGSTNSPLHF
v_gene: TRBV30
abundance: .
len: 15
j_gene: TRBJ1-6
d_gene: .

CDR3nt: TGCGCCAGCAGCCCCGCCGCGGGTTCCGCAGATACGCAGTATTTT
CDR3aa: CASSPAAGSADTQYF
v_gene: TRBV5-1
abundance: .
len: 15
j_gene: TRBJ2-3
d_gene: .

CDR3nt: TGCGCCAGCAGCCAAGATTGGACACTAAACACCGGGGAGCTGTTTTTT
CDR3aa: CASSQDWTLNTGELFF
v_gene: TRBV4-3
abundance: few
len: 16
j_gene: TRBJ2-2
d_gene: .

CDR3nt: TGTGCCAGCCTCCGACGGGACACAACTGAAGCTTTCTTT
CDR3aa: CASLRRDTTEAFF
v_gene: TRBV6-2/TRBV6-3
abundance: many
len: 13
j_gene: TRBJ1-1
d_gene: .

CDR3nt: TGCAGTGCTAGATGGCTACTAGCGGGAGTATTTGGGGAGTACTTC
CDR3aa: CSARWLLAGVFGEYF
v_gene: TRBV20-1
abundance: .
len: 15
j_gene: TRBJ2-7
d_gene: TRBD2

CDR3nt: TGCGCCAGCAGCTTGGGACGGGACTATCCCTACGAGCAGTACTTC
CDR3aa: CASSLGRDYPYEQYF
v_gene: TRBV5-1
abundance: few
len: 15
j_gene: TRBJ2-7
d_gene: TRBD2